These 20 T cell receptor beta chains were all obtained from the same sample, sequenced in a study of CD8+CD57+ T cells in acquired aplastic anemia. TCR beta VDJ and CDR3 profiling used genomic DNA as template. TCRdb re-called the reads through MiXCR, storing one row per CDR3 protein. The sample comprises some 200,000 distinct CDR3 sequences, approximately 35% of which are singletons, and around 1.1% rests with the top ten. Input material: sorted CD4+, CD8+, or CD8+CD57+ T cells (not recorded which) from PBMCs. These receptors all stem from a human donor in good health, serving as a control.

The chain recombines TRBV24-1 with TRBJ1-2; 10 nucleotides align to TRBD1. Trimming took 2 bases from V and 2 from J; bases not matched to a gene: 4. CDR1 is KGHDR, CDR2 SFDVKD, per germline. The CDR3 sequence is 16 residues long. The CDR3 reads CATSDSGQGQNYGYTF. CDR3 sequence (DNA): TGTGCCACCAGTGATTCGGGACAGGGGCAGAACTATGGCTACACCTTC.

The CDR3 DNA follows: TGTGCCTGGGGGCTGGGACAGGGAGCGGCTTCACCCCTCCACTTT. Translated, it gives CAWGLGQGAASPLHF. V is TRBV30 and J is TRBJ1-6; 9 nucleotides align to TRBD1. In germline, CDR1 is GTSNPN, CDR2 SVGIG (reference sequence). The CDR3 contains 15 residues. J was trimmed by 9 bases and V by 5 bases; bases with no gene match: 11.

V is TRBV20-1 and J is TRBJ1-6; TRBD1 agrees at 9 bases. Germline-derived CDR1 and CDR2 are DFQATT and SNEGSKA (reference sequence). The CDR3 has 13 residues. V trimming: 6 bases; J trimming: 7 bases; junction bases outside the gene matches: 4. The CDR3 is CSADGTGNSPLHF. CDR3 sequence (DNA): TGCAGTGCGGACGGGACAGGGAATTCACCCCTCCACTTT.

The sample holds one count of this clonotype. One base away lies a much larger clone, so this may be a sequencing read error. The rearrangement links TRBV5-1 to TRBJ1-2, with 7 positions matching TRBD1. This CDR3 has 15 amino acids. J was trimmed by 4 bases and V by 4 bases; bases with no gene match: 10. Germline V gene lookup returns CDR1 SGHRS and CDR2 YFSETQ. CDR3 nucleotides: TGCGCCAGCAGCGTTACGACAGGGATGAGCTATGGCTACACCTTC. Protein sequence: CASSVTTGMSYGYTF.

There are many counts of this clonotype. The V call is TRBV20-1, the J call TRBJ2-5, with D hard to call. The germline V and J ends were trimmed by 5 bases and 5 bases, with 15 bases remaining between them. CDR3 length: 13 amino acids. CDR1 and CDR2 (germline): DFQATT, SNEGSKA (reference sequence). The chain's CDR3 is CSAEDPLGETQYF. The DNA of the CDR3 is TGCAGTGCTGAGGACCCACTTGGGGAGACCCAGTACTTC.

This clonotype occurred a few times. This chain connects TRBV4-3 to TRBJ2-7; D not certain. Germline V gene sequence: CDR1 LGHNA, CDR2 YSLEER. V was pared by 0 bases and J by 3 bases, with 12 bases between. There are 15 residues in the CDR3. CDR3 DNA sequence: TGCGCCAGCAGCCAAGAGATATCCGGCCACTACGAGCAGTACTTC. It is translated as CASSQEISGHYEQYF.

Many counts were recorded for this clonotype. The chain recombines TRBV29-1 with TRBJ1-2; D is perhaps TRBD1 (5 bases). CDR3 length equals 11 residues. Germline V gives CDR1 SQVTM, CDR2 ANQGSEA. The V gene lost 6 bases and the J gene lost 5 bases, with 10 bases spanning the gap. This CDR3 is CSVYEGYGYTF. In DNA form, the CDR3 reads TGCAGCGTCTACGAGGGGTATGGCTACACCTTC.

This clonotype was found a few times. The genes are TRBV27 and TRBJ2-7; 8 bases are shared with TRBD1. This CDR3 has 15 residues. V lost 5 bases and J lost 6; bases outside the gene matches: 12. Germline V gene lookup returns CDR1 MNHEY and CDR2 SMNVEV (reference sequence). Here the CDR3 reads CASSNPSGTGSEQYF. The CDR3 nucleotides read TGTGCCAGCAGTAACCCCTCCGGGACAGGCAGCGAGCAGTACTTC.

V gene TRBV9 combines with J gene TRBJ2-1, with 9 nucleotides matching TRBD2. Germline V gives CDR1 SGDLS, CDR2 YYNGEE. The CDR3 is made up of 15 amino acids. V shed 4 bases and J 8 bases; nucleotides not matched to a gene: 10. DNA of the CDR3: TGTGCCAGCAGCTTTTTAGCGGGAGTAGGAGATGAGCAGTTCTTC. Residues: CASSFLAGVGDEQFF.

The chain carries TRBV7-2 and TRBJ2-7; 9 bases agree with TRBD2. The CDR3 covers 12 residues. Germline CDR1 and CDR2: SGHTA and FQGNSA. The V segment lost 8 bases and the J segment 2 bases; nucleotides outside the gene matches: 1. The CDR3 region is CASVAGAYEQYF. The CDR3 bases are TGTGCCAGCGTAGCGGGAGCCTACGAGCAGTACTTC.

This clonotype was seen more than once but under ten times. Here the CDR3 DNA reads TGTGCCAGCAGTGAAACAAGGACAGCGGCTGGCTACACCTTC. As protein: CASSETRTAAGYTF. The chain recombines TRBV25-1 with TRBJ1-2; possibly TRBD1 for D (6 bases). This CDR3 spans 14 amino acids. The germline V gene encodes CDR1 MGHDK and CDR2 SYGVNS. Trimming left V 2 bases short and J 7 bases short, with 14 bases between.

As regards this clonotype: A read error may explain this, as a much larger clone is one base away. The chain couples TRBV9 to TRBJ2-6, with D possibly matching TRBD1 (5 bases). The CDR3 contains 14 residues. CDR1 and CDR2 from the germline V gene are SGDLS and YYNGEE. CDR3 amino acids: CASSAYSGASVLTF. The DNA of the CDR3 is TGTGCCAGCAGCGCTTACTCTGGGGCCAGCGTCCTGACTTTC.

Concerning this clonotype: Its ends do not fully match the called genes, so a read error is possible. The chain couples TRBV6-2 or TRBV6-3 to TRBJ2-7; D perhaps matches TRBD1 (6 bases). CDR3 length equals 20 residues. CDR1 is MNHEY and CDR2 is SVGEGT in the germline V gene. CDR3 protein: CASSYSFASWGQRSSHEQYF. CDR3 nucleotides: TGTGCCAGCAGTTACTCGTTCGCGAGCTGGGGGCAGCGGAGCTCCCACGAGCAGTACTTC.

CDR3 region: CAIQRGPGEQYF. The CDR3 nucleotides read TGTGCCATCCAACGGGGCCCGGGGGAGCAGTACTTC. The chain carries TRBV10-3 and TRBJ2-7; the D gene could be TRBD1 or TRBD2 (5 bases each). The V end was cut by 8 bases, the J end by 7 bases, with 15 bases between. The CDR3 covers 12 residues. Germline V gives CDR1 ENHRY, CDR2 SYGVKD.

About this clonotype itself: The junction differs from germline at one of its ends, possibly a read error. The V and J genes are TRBV12-5 and TRBJ1-6; TRBD1 matches 7 bases. Per the germline V gene, CDR1 is LGHNT and CDR2 is FRNRAP. The length of the CDR3 is 20 residues. The CDR3 protein is CASGLVVISVVDRDNPPLHF. CDR3 sequence (DNA): TGTGCTAGTGGTTTGGTAGTTATCTCGGTCGTTGACAGGGATAATCCACCCCTCCACTTT.

This clonotype was found many times. V is TRBV10-3 and J is TRBJ1-1, with 10 bases matching TRBD1. Germline CDR1 ENHRY, CDR2 SYGVKD. V lost 4 bases and J lost 5; bases outside the gene matches: 10. The CDR3 is 16 residues long. The CDR3 DNA reads TGTGCCATCAGTGGCCCCGGGACAGGGGCCGGTACTGAAGCTTTCTTT. The encoded protein is CAISGPGTGAGTEAFF.

In this sample, this clonotype turned up a few times. V gene TRBV5-4 combines with J gene TRBJ1-2; 7 bases line up with TRBD1. CDR1 is SGHNT and CDR2 is YYREEE in the germline V gene (reference sequence). The CDR3 runs to 15 residues. V lost 1 base and J lost 4; bases outside the gene matches: 7. The DNA for the CDR3 is TGTGCCAGCAGCTTGACCGAGACAGGGATCTATGGCTACACCTTC. As protein: CASSLTETGIYGYTF. Together with reference TRBV5-4 and TRBJ1-2, the CDR3 gives the full variable domain: ETGVTQSPTHLIKTRGQQVTLRCSSQSGHNTVSWYQQALGQGPQFIFQYYREEENGRGNFPPRFSGLQFPNYSSELNVNALELDDSALYLCASSLTETGIYGYTFGSGTRLTVV.

The chain uses TRBV2 and TRBJ1-6; TRBD1 agrees at 7 bases. The V segment lost 8 bases and the J segment 0 bases; nucleotides outside the gene matches: 7. This CDR3 comprises 16 residues. CDR1 and CDR2 (germline): SNHLY, FYNNEI. CDR3 sequence (DNA): TGTGCCAGCGCAAGACAGGGAAGCTCCTATAATTCACCCCTCCACTTT. It translates to CASARQGSSYNSPLHF.

The chain has TRBV6-5 and TRBJ1-1; D is possibly TRBD1 (6 bases). Germline V CDR1 and CDR2: MNHEY, SVGAGI. CDR3 length equals 14 residues. The V and J ends lost 3 bases and 8 bases respectively, with 16 bases between them. CDR3 residues: CASSYPTDSREAFF. CDR3 nucleotide sequence: TGTGCCAGCAGTTATCCCACGGACAGTCGAGAAGCTTTCTTT.

The chain links TRBV11-2 to TRBJ2-3; no definite D call. V was clipped by 2 bases and J by 0 bases, with 9 bases between them. Germline V gene data show CDR1 as SGHAT and CDR2 as FQNNGV. The CDR3 runs 15 residues. CDR3 nucleotides: TGTGCCAGCAGCTTATCCGTCGCTAGCACAGATACGCAGTATTTT. Amino acid sequence: CASSLSVASTDTQYF.